This entry lists 24 T cell receptor beta chains sequenced from one sample in a study of cytomegalovirus exposure and HLA in healthy donors. Both 60 Vbeta primers and 13 Jbeta primers went into the PCR. Repertoires were generated with immunoSEQ multiplex PCR, while TCRdb's copy carries only in-frame clones and drops some. In total, the table holds tens of thousands of clones. Input material: PBMCs. The receptors here all came from a female donor in good health and CMV-seropositive.

The gene calls are TRBV7-9 and TRBJ2-7; 7 bases agree with TRBD2. The J segment lost 6 bases and the V segment lost 3 bases, leaving 11 bases of the junction unmatched. Germline-derived CDR1 and CDR2 are SEHNR and FQNEAQ (reference sequence). The CDR3 extends over 15 amino acids. CDR3 sequence: CASSFILGREGEQYF. The CDR3 DNA sequence: TGTGCCAGCAGCTTTATTCTTGGGAGGGAAGGCGAGCAGTACTTC.

The chain uses TRBV6-4 and TRBJ2-7; D uncertain. This CDR3 is built from 12 residues. The ends were cut back, 0 bases at V and 4 bases at J, with 4 bases in the middle. Looked up from germline, CDR1 is MRHNA and CDR2 is SNTAGT. The CDR3 DNA reads TGTGCCAGCAGTGACTCTCAATACGAGCAGTACTTC. Encoded protein: CASSDSQYEQYF.

As for this clone: The same CDR3 can be traced to other DNA sequences in this sample. The chain carries TRBV10-3 and TRBJ2-7; TRBD2 matches at 10 bases. The CDR3 runs 13 residues. CDR1 is ENHRY and CDR2 is SYGVKD in the germline V gene. Losses at the gene ends were 4 bases for V and 3 bases for J; bases not matched to a gene: 0. The CDR3 region has the DNA TGTGCCATCAGTGGGACTAGCGGCTACGAGCAGTACTTC. This gives the protein CAISGTSGYEQYF.

V is TRBV4-3 and J is TRBJ2-1; 8 bases line up with TRBD2. Looked up from germline, CDR1 is LGHNA and CDR2 is YSLEER. This CDR3 has 17 amino acids. The J segment lost 5 bases and the V segment lost 1 base, leaving 10 bases of the junction unmatched. CDR3 nucleotide sequence: TGCGCCAGCAGCCAAGGGCCTCTAGCGGGCAGTGACAATGAGCAGTTCTTC. Translating gives CASSQGPLAGSDNEQFF.

The V call is TRBV2, the J call TRBJ2-5, with 7 bases that match TRBD1. The trim removed 6 bases at V and 4 bases at J, leaving 5 bases unmatched. Germline CDR1 and CDR2: SNHLY and FYNNEI. The CDR3 loop spans 13 amino acids. CDR3 DNA: TGTGCCAGCAGAGGCACAGGGGCAGAGACCCAGTACTTC. Translated, it gives CASRGTGAETQYF.

The rearrangement links TRBV18 to TRBJ2-5; 10 bases align to TRBD2. This CDR3 comprises 18 residues. Looked up from germline, CDR1 is KGHSH and CDR2 is LQKENI. V dropped 3 bases and J dropped 1; count of bases not matched to a gene: 11. CDR3 nucleotide sequence: TGTGCCAGCTCACCGCTTGCCCCGACTAGCGGGCTCCAAGAGACCCAGTACTTC. It encodes CASSPLAPTSGLQETQYF.

About this clone: The junction departs from germline at one end; a sequencing error may be responsible. The chain has TRBV18 and TRBJ2-2; 10 bases are a match to TRBD1. The CDR3 totals 16 residues. Germline-derived CDR1 and CDR2 are KGHSH and LQKENI. The CDR3 DNA is TGTGCCAGCGCACCACGGACAGGGGGATTAGCCGGGGAGCTGTTTTTT. Translating it yields CASAPRTGGLAGELFF.

This chain connects TRBV9 to TRBJ2-5, with 8 bases lining up with TRBD1. Germline V gives CDR1 SGDLS, CDR2 YYNGEE. The J segment lost 5 bases and the V segment lost 0 bases, leaving 6 bases of the junction unmatched. This CDR3 region has 15 residues. As DNA, the CDR3 is TGTGCCAGCAGCGTAGGAACAGGGGGTCTGGAGACCCAGTACTTC. Translated: CASSVGTGGLETQYF.

The rearrangement uses TRBV9 and TRBJ1-3, with D possibly TRBD1 on 6 matching bases. The germline V and J ends were trimmed by 4 bases and 9 bases, with 14 bases remaining between them. Germline CDR1 SGDLS, CDR2 YYNGEE. The CDR3 is made up of 13 amino acids. CDR3 DNA sequence: TGTGCCAGCAGCCCTATCCAGGGGCGCACCATATATTTT. It translates to CASSPIQGRTIYF.

The J gene is TRBJ2-1, the V gene TRBV6-5; D possibly corresponds to TRBD2 (5 bases). The CDR3 is 15 residues long. Trimming took 7 bases from V and 3 from J, leaving 16 bases between them. The germline V gene encodes CDR1 MNHEY and CDR2 SVGAGI. The CDR3 loop is CASIQDSGGYNEQFF. CDR3 nucleotides: TGTGCCAGCATTCAGGATAGTGGAGGCTACAATGAGCAGTTCTTC.

This chain connects TRBV18 to TRBJ1-5, with a tentative D call TRBD1 (5 bases). Germline V gene data show CDR1 as KGHSH and CDR2 as LQKENI. The length of the CDR3 is 14 residues. The V gene lost 3 bases and the J gene lost 7 bases, with 13 bases spanning the gap. CDR3 residues: CASSPSQGHQPQHF. CDR3 DNA: TGTGCCAGCTCACCGTCTCAGGGTCACCAGCCCCAGCATTTT. Together with reference TRBV18 and TRBJ1-5, the CDR3 gives the full variable domain: NAGVMQNPRHLVRRRGQEARLRCSPMKGHSHVYWYRQLPEEGLKFMVYLQKENIIDESGMPKERFSAEFPKEGPSILRIQQVVRGDSAAYFCASSPSQGHQPQHFGDGTRLSIL.

The chain combines TRBV28 with TRBJ2-4; D is unclear. V was trimmed by 6 bases and J by 0 bases, leaving 9 bases between them. The length of the CDR3 is 14 residues. CDR1 MDHEN and CDR2 SYDVKM come from the germline V gene. The CDR3 sequence is CASSPTRAKNIQYF. The CDR3 DNA reads as TGTGCCAGCAGCCCAACTCGAGCCAAAAACATTCAGTACTTC.

The CDR3 sequence is CASSLALGGSTPRNEQFF. In DNA, the CDR3 is TGTGCCAGCAGCTTAGCATTGGGCGGGAGTACCCCTCGCAATGAGCAGTTCTTC. This chain joins TRBV7-6 and TRBJ2-1, with 7 positions matching TRBD2. Germline CDR1 reads SGHVS; CDR2 reads FNYEAQ. The CDR3 runs 18 residues. The V gene end was trimmed by 0 bases and the J gene end by 6 bases; junction bases not matched to a gene: 14.

The chain is built from TRBV19 and TRBJ2-3; D might be TRBD2 (5 bases). CDR3 size: 14 residues. The V gene lost 9 bases and the J gene lost 3 bases, with 16 bases spanning the gap. Germline assignment: CDR1 LNHDA and CDR2 SQIVND (reference sequence). CDR3 DNA: TGTGCCAGCAACACGTACGGGGAGACAGATACGCAGTATTTT. It is translated as CASNTYGETDTQYF.

This chain uses TRBV11-3 with TRBJ2-7, with 8 positions matching TRBD1. CDR1 is SGHNT and CDR2 is YENEEA in the germline V gene. Unmatched junction bases numbered 5, after V lost 5 bases and J lost 2 bases. This CDR3 spans 14 amino acids. The CDR3 nucleotides are TGTGCCAGCAGCCCAGGGACAGGAGCCTACGAGCAGTACTTC. Protein product: CASSPGTGAYEQYF.

The chain links TRBV9 to TRBJ2-3; 8 bases align to TRBD2. Germline values: CDR1 SGDLS, CDR2 YYNGEE. The CDR3 sequence is 16 residues long. With V trimmed by 4 bases and J by 4 bases, 11 bases remained unmatched. CDR3 DNA: TGTGCCAGCAGCCCCCGGTTGGCGGGAGGCTCAGATACGCAGTATTTT. It encodes CASSPRLAGGSDTQYF.

The chain links TRBV11-2 to TRBJ2-7, with TRBD2 identical over 15 bases. V shed 4 bases and J 0 bases; nucleotides not matched to a gene: 1. Germline CDR1 reads SGHAT; CDR2 reads FQNNGV. There are 16 residues in the CDR3. CDR3 protein: CASSSGLAGGSYEQYF. Here the CDR3 DNA reads TGTGCCAGCAGCTCGGGACTAGCGGGGGGCTCCTACGAGCAGTACTTC.

This chain joins TRBV5-1 and TRBJ1-1, with 7 bases aligning to TRBD1. Germline-derived CDR1 and CDR2 are SGHRS and YFSETQ. The length of the CDR3 is 13 residues. Trimming took 4 bases from V and 10 from J; bases not matched to a gene: 10. CDR3 region: CASSPGTDLAAFF. The CDR3 DNA follows: TGCGCCAGCAGCCCCGGGACAGATCTGGCAGCTTTCTTT.

The rearrangement links TRBV12-5 to TRBJ2-5; a weak D match, TRBD2 (7 bases). This CDR3 contains 13 residues. The germline gives CDR1 LGHNT, CDR2 FRNRAP. The DNA of the CDR3 is TGTTCGCCAACTGGGGGGGCAAGGGAGACCCAGTACTTC. It encodes CSPTGGARETQYF.

V gene TRBV11-2 combines with J gene TRBJ2-3; TRBD2 agrees at 8 bases. The CDR3 runs 16 residues. In germline, CDR1 is SGHAT, CDR2 FQNNGV. Trimming removed 5 bases from V and 0 bases from J; junction bases left unmatched: 7. For the CDR3, the DNA is TGTGCCAGCAGCACCTATAGCGGGGAAAGCACAGATACGCAGTATTTT. Residues: CASSTYSGESTDTQYF.

V gene TRBV5-1 combines with J gene TRBJ2-2, with TRBD2 matching 13 bases. This CDR3 has 20 residues. Per the germline V gene, CDR1 is SGHRS and CDR2 is YFSETQ. V was pared by 0 bases and J by 1 base, with 9 bases of the junction left unmatched. CDR3: CASSLESGLAGVGNTGELFF. CDR3 DNA sequence: TGCGCCAGCAGCTTGGAGTCCGGACTAGCGGGAGTTGGGAACACCGGGGAGCTGTTTTTT. Full variable domain (remainder filled in from reference TRBV5-1 and TRBJ2-2): KAGVTQTPRYLIKTRGQQVTLSCSPISGHRSVSWYQQTPGQGLQFLFEYFSETQRNKGNFPGRFSGRQFSNSRSEMNVSTLELGDSALYLCASSLESGLAGVGNTGELFFGEGSRLTVL.

V usage is TRBV11-2 and J usage is TRBJ2-4; 8 bases align to TRBD2. The CDR3 is 16 amino acids. Germline V gives CDR1 SGHAT, CDR2 FQNNGV. V dropped 5 bases and J dropped 6; count of bases not matched to a gene: 12. The CDR3 coding sequence is TGTGCCAGCAGCGTACTTGCGGGGGGCAGATCAAACATTCAGTACTTC. It is translated as CASSVLAGGRSNIQYF.

V and J are TRBV29-1 and TRBJ2-7; 13 bases map to TRBD2. V shed 6 bases and J 3 bases; nucleotides not matched to a gene: 11. CDR1 SQVTM and CDR2 ANQGSEA come from the germline V gene. The CDR3 sequence is 16 residues long. The CDR3 sequence: CSVSGLAGPMDYEQYF. The CDR3 DNA sequence: TGCAGCGTCTCGGGACTAGCGGGACCTATGGACTACGAGCAGTACTTC.

The V gene is TRBV7-6, the J gene TRBJ2-5; 7 positions agree with TRBD2. The V segment lost 6 bases and the J segment 2 bases; nucleotides outside the gene matches: 3. The CDR3 is made up of 13 amino acids. Germline-derived CDR1 and CDR2 are SGHVS and FNYEAQ. Written as DNA, the CDR3 is TGTGCCAGCAGGGCGGGAGTGCAAGAGACCCAGTACTTC. Amino acid sequence: CASRAGVQETQYF.